Listed below are T cell receptor beta chains from one sample, sequenced in a study of type 1 and type 2 diabetes patients. MiXCR, applied by TCRdb to the multiplex PCR reads, yields one record per CDR3 protein. The table has some 250,000 distinct CDR3 sequences, roughly 44% seen once. The sequenced sample consisted of peripheral blood mononuclear cells (PBMCs). The receptors derive from a man younger than 35 with type 2 diabetes. Both conserved end residues are part of each CDR3. A D gene is named only where the DNA matches it firmly. Clone size appears in some rows only: once, few, many, or a class for an expanded clone.

clone size: .
V gene: TRBV19
J gene: TRBJ1-5
D gene: .
CDR3 length: 15
CDR3 DNA: TGTGCCAGCCAGAATAAGTTCCAACCTAATCAGCCCCAGCATTTT
CDR3 protein: CASQNKFQPNQPQHF

clone size: few
V gene: TRBV14
J gene: TRBJ2-7
D gene: .
CDR3 length: 14
CDR3 DNA: TGTGCCAGCAGCCCCACAGTGAACCCCTACGAGCAGTACTTC
CDR3 protein: CASSPTVNPYEQYF

clone size: .
V gene: TRBV7-8
J gene: TRBJ1-1
D gene: TRBD1
CDR3 length: 18
CDR3 DNA: TGTGCCAGCAGCCGAAAGAGACTCCAGGGGGCGGTTGACACTGAAGCTTTCTTT
CDR3 protein: CASSRKRLQGAVDTEAFF

clone size: .
V gene: TRBV19
J gene: TRBJ2-1
D gene: TRBD2
CDR3 length: 15
CDR3 DNA: TGTGCCAGTAGTATAGATAGCGGGGGGTACAATGAGCAGTTCTTC
CDR3 protein: CASSIDSGGYNEQFF

clone size: .
V gene: TRBV12-3/TRBV12-4
J gene: TRBJ2-7
D gene: TRBD1
CDR3 length: 17
CDR3 DNA: TGTGCCAGCAGTTTGGACGCCGGACAGGGGGTATCCACCGAGCAGTACTTC
CDR3 protein: CASSLDAGQGVSTEQYF

clone size: .
V gene: TRBV29-1
J gene: TRBJ2-1
D gene: TRBD2
CDR3 length: 15
CDR3 DNA: TGCAGCGTTGGGGGGGGGGTACAAACCTACAATGAGCAGTTCTTC
CDR3 protein: CSVGGGVQTYNEQFF

clone size: .
V gene: TRBV7-9
J gene: TRBJ1-6
D gene: .
CDR3 length: 14
CDR3 DNA: TGTGCCAGCAGCTTAGCACTGTTAGGTTCACCCCTCCACTTT
CDR3 protein: CASSLALLGSPLHF

clone size: few
V gene: TRBV15
J gene: TRBJ1-2
D gene: .
CDR3 length: 14
CDR3 DNA: TGTGCCACCAGCAGCCGGGGGTCTGAGTTCGGCTACACCTTC
CDR3 protein: CATSSRGSEFGYTF

clone size: .
V gene: TRBV18
J gene: TRBJ1-2
D gene: .
CDR3 length: 15
CDR3 DNA: TGTGCCAGCTCACCACGTAGACGGGAGGGCTATGGCTACACCTTC
CDR3 protein: CASSPRRREGYGYTF

clone size: .
V gene: TRBV2
J gene: TRBJ2-1
D gene: TRBD1
CDR3 length: 15
CDR3 DNA: TGTGCCAGCAGCCTGGGGACAGGGGTCTTCTTTGAGCAGTTCTTC
CDR3 protein: CASSLGTGVFFEQFF

clone size: .
V gene: TRBV14
J gene: TRBJ2-1
D gene: .
CDR3 length: 16
CDR3 DNA: TGTGCCAGCAGCCAGTTACCGGGACTGGGGTTGGATGAGCAGTTCTTC
CDR3 protein: CASSQLPGLGLDEQFF

clone size: .
V gene: TRBV19
J gene: TRBJ1-1
D gene: .
CDR3 length: 13
CDR3 DNA: TGTGCCAGTAGTGAGGGACAAGACACTGAAGCTTTCTTT
CDR3 protein: CASSEGQDTEAFF

clone size: once
V gene: TRBV27
J gene: TRBJ2-7
D gene: .
CDR3 length: 15
CDR3 DNA: TGTGCCAGCAGTGTTGCAGATCGATACCCCTACGAGCAGTACTTC
CDR3 protein: CASSVADRYPYEQYF

clone size: .
V gene: TRBV6-6
J gene: TRBJ2-3
D gene: TRBD2
CDR3 length: 15
CDR3 DNA: TGTGCCAGCAGTTTGTTAGCGGGGGATACAGATACGCAGTATTTT
CDR3 protein: CASSLLAGDTDTQYF

clone size: many
V gene: TRBV19
J gene: TRBJ2-5
D gene: .
CDR3 length: 16
CDR3 DNA: TGTGCCAGTAGTATAGGTGGACGGGGGAATCGAGAGACCCAGTACTTC
CDR3 protein: CASSIGGRGNRETQYF

clone size: few
V gene: TRBV7-3
J gene: TRBJ2-2
D gene: .
CDR3 length: 14
CDR3 DNA: TGTGCCAGCAGCAACTACCGCGGGACCGGGGAGCTGTTTTTT
CDR3 protein: CASSNYRGTGELFF

clone size: .
V gene: TRBV7-3
J gene: TRBJ2-1
D gene: .
CDR3 length: 17
CDR3 DNA: TGTGCCAGCAGCTTAGGAAAGGTGCTAGCACGAGGCAATGAGCAGTTCTTC
CDR3 protein: CASSLGKVLARGNEQFF

clone size: .
V gene: TRBV7-2
J gene: TRBJ2-3
D gene: TRBD1
CDR3 length: 15
CDR3 DNA: TGTGCCAGTAGTACAGGGACAGGGGGCACATATACGCAGTATTTT
CDR3 protein: CASSTGTGGTYTQYF

clone size: once
V gene: TRBV24-1
J gene: TRBJ2-7
D gene: .
CDR3 length: 17
CDR3 DNA: TGTGCCACCAGTGACGGAGGTGGCGGTGACAGCTCCTACGGGCAGTACTTC
CDR3 protein: CATSDGGGGDSSYGQYF

clone size: .
V gene: TRBV7-2
J gene: TRBJ1-1
D gene: .
CDR3 length: 15
CDR3 DNA: TGTGCCAGCAGCTTAGCGGGCAGCCTAAACACTGAAGCTTTCTTT
CDR3 protein: CASSLAGSLNTEAFF

clone size: .
V gene: TRBV5-1
J gene: TRBJ2-3
D gene: .
CDR3 length: 13
CDR3 DNA: TGCGCCAGCATTCTAGAAAGTACGGATACGCAGTATTTT
CDR3 protein: CASILESTDTQYF

clone size: few
V gene: TRBV19
J gene: TRBJ2-7
D gene: .
CDR3 length: 13
CDR3 DNA: TGTGCCAGTAGTATAAATTCTGGTTACGAGCAGTACTTC
CDR3 protein: CASSINSGYEQYF

clone size: .
V gene: TRBV6-2/TRBV6-3
J gene: TRBJ2-7
D gene: TRBD2
CDR3 length: 17
CDR3 DNA: TGTGCCAGCAGTTCCTATGATAGGACTAGCGGGGTCTACGAGCAGTACTTC
CDR3 protein: CASSSYDRTSGVYEQYF

clone size: few
V gene: TRBV10-3
J gene: TRBJ2-7
D gene: .
CDR3 length: 14
CDR3 DNA: TGTGCCATCAGTGTCGAGAGGGGCTCCTACGAGCAGTACTTC
CDR3 protein: CAISVERGSYEQYF

clone size: .
V gene: TRBV7-8
J gene: TRBJ2-7
D gene: .
CDR3 length: 14
CDR3 DNA: TGTGCCAGCAGCTTAGAAGGTTTCTCCTACGAGCAGTACTTC
CDR3 protein: CASSLEGFSYEQYF

clone size: once
V gene: TRBV27
J gene: TRBJ2-7
D gene: TRBD2
CDR3 length: 15
CDR3 DNA: TGTGCCAGCAGTTTTCTAGCGGGAGGATCGTACGAGCAGTACTTC
CDR3 protein: CASSFLAGGSYEQYF

clone size: .
V gene: TRBV30
J gene: TRBJ2-1
D gene: .
CDR3 length: 11
CDR3 DNA: TGTGCCTGGAGAGGGTTTGGGCAGCAGTTCTTC
CDR3 protein: CAWRGFGQQFF

clone size: .
V gene: TRBV19
J gene: TRBJ1-5
D gene: .
CDR3 length: 12
CDR3 DNA: TGTGCCAGTATAGGGCGCAATCAGCCCCAGCATTTT
CDR3 protein: CASIGRNQPQHF

clone size: once
V gene: TRBV7-2
J gene: TRBJ2-3
D gene: .
CDR3 length: 15
CDR3 DNA: TGTGCCAGCAGCCCCGTGGGGGCTAGCACAGATACGCAGTATTTT
CDR3 protein: CASSPVGASTDTQYF

clone size: .
V gene: TRBV19
J gene: TRBJ1-6
D gene: .
CDR3 length: 14
CDR3 DNA: TGTGCCAGTAGTTGGGAACAGGGCCACTCACCCCTCCACTTT
CDR3 protein: CASSWEQGHSPLHF

clone size: .
V gene: TRBV25-1
J gene: TRBJ2-1
D gene: .
CDR3 length: 14
CDR3 DNA: TGTGCCAGCAGTAAAAGCGGCTACCACAATGAGCAGTTCTTC
CDR3 protein: CASSKSGYHNEQFF

clone size: few
V gene: TRBV2
J gene: TRBJ1-6
D gene: TRBD1
CDR3 length: 15
CDR3 DNA: TGTGCCAGCAGCGCCATCGGACAGGGGAATTCACCCCTCCACTTT
CDR3 protein: CASSAIGQGNSPLHF

clone size: .
V gene: TRBV14
J gene: TRBJ1-6
D gene: .
CDR3 length: 14
CDR3 DNA: TGTGCCACCAGCTTCGCAGGGATTAATTCACCCCTCCACTTT
CDR3 protein: CATSFAGINSPLHF

clone size: few
V gene: TRBV7-3
J gene: TRBJ2-7
D gene: TRBD2
CDR3 length: 17
CDR3 DNA: TGTGCCAGCACCACTACGGGACTAGCGGGAGGCCCCCTCGAGCAGTACTTC
CDR3 protein: CASTTTGLAGGPLEQYF

clone size: few
V gene: TRBV19
J gene: TRBJ2-1
D gene: .
CDR3 length: 15
CDR3 DNA: TGTGCCAGTAGTTCCTCTAGTGTTGGCTACAATGAGCAGTTCTTC
CDR3 protein: CASSSSSVGYNEQFF

clone size: .
V gene: TRBV20-1
J gene: TRBJ2-7
D gene: .
CDR3 length: 12
CDR3 DNA: TGCAGTGCTAGAGAGGGGTCCTACGAGCAGTACTTC
CDR3 protein: CSAREGSYEQYF

clone size: .
V gene: TRBV7-2
J gene: TRBJ1-1
D gene: TRBD1
CDR3 length: 13
CDR3 DNA: TGTGCCAGCAGCGTAGGACAGGGAGCGGGGGCTTTCTTT
CDR3 protein: CASSVGQGAGAFF

clone size: .
V gene: TRBV2
J gene: TRBJ2-2
D gene: TRBD1
CDR3 length: 16
CDR3 DNA: TGTGCCAGCAGTTCCCTAGGGACAGGGGAACACGGGGAGCTGTTTTTT
CDR3 protein: CASSSLGTGEHGELFF

clone size: .
V gene: TRBV7-6
J gene: TRBJ2-4
D gene: .
CDR3 length: 16
CDR3 DNA: TGTGCCAGCAGCCCGAGACAGGCCCAACTGAGCGACATTCAGTACTTC
CDR3 protein: CASSPRQAQLSDIQYF

clone size: few
V gene: TRBV19
J gene: TRBJ1-1
D gene: .
CDR3 length: 15
CDR3 DNA: TGTGCCAGTAGTATAGCCCTCGGACACCGTGTTGAAGCTTTCTTT
CDR3 protein: CASSIALGHRVEAFF

clone size: .
V gene: TRBV30
J gene: TRBJ2-7
D gene: .
CDR3 length: 11
CDR3 DNA: TGTGCCTGGAGTGAGGCCTACGAGCAGTACTTC
CDR3 protein: CAWSEAYEQYF